This is a list of T cell receptor beta chains from one sample in a study of T cell clonotyping in hematopoietic cell transplantation. TCRdb's copy holds only in-frame clones and misses some; the assay was immunoSEQ multiplex PCR. This table has 13,000 to 15,000 clones, under 90% appearing once. The specimen comprised PBMCs, sampled 100 days after allogeneic stem cell transplant. The receptor source for this set is a male patient aged 45 to 59 who had an allogeneic stem cell transplant from an unrelated donor, so T cells may come from the graft donor. Some clones in this sample may be carry-over from other donors' samples. Each CDR3 is given with its conserved first and last residue. D genes are given only for firm matches. The size field is filled for only some rows; it gives once, few, many or a size class.

>TRBV19|-|TRBJ2-1|-|15
TGTGCCAGTAGGTACGGGGTTAGCTCCTACAATGAGCAGTTCTTC
CASRYGVSSYNEQFF
>TRBV2|-|TRBJ1-1|TRBD1|14
TGTGCCAGCAGTCCACGGACAGGGGGCACTGAAGCTTTCTTT
CASSPRTGGTEAFF
>TRBV2|-|TRBJ2-7|TRBD2|15
TGTGCCAGCAGTGGGGGCGGGAGGGCCCCCTACGAGCAGTACTTC
CASSGGGRAPYEQYF
>TRBV14|-|TRBJ2-2|-|14
TGTGCCAGCAGCCAAGCCTCTTACACCGGGGAGCTGTTTTTT
CASSQASYTGELFF
>TRBV14|-|TRBJ2-2|-|13
TGTGCCAGCAGCCAAAGTTACAGTGGGGAGCTGTTTTTT
CASSQSYSGELFF
>TRBV11-2|-|TRBJ2-7|TRBD2|17
TGTGCCAGCAGCTCCCCTTTTAGCGGGGGCCTCTCCTACGAGCAGTACTTC
CASSSPFSGGLSYEQYF
>TRBV10-3|-|TRBJ2-3|-|15
TGTGCCATCAGTGAGTCGACTAACTCCGGAGATACGCAGTATTTT
CAISESTNSGDTQYF
>TRBV18|-|TRBJ1-2|-|12
TGTGCCAGCTCTCACGACAACTATGGCTACACCTTC
CASSHDNYGYTF
>TRBV30|-|TRBJ2-7|TRBD2|15
TGTGCCTGGAGCCGAGGAAGCGGGAGCTACTACGAGCAGTACTTC
CAWSRGSGSYYEQYF
>TRBV27|-|TRBJ2-3|TRBD2|14
TGTGCCAGCAGTTTAGCGGGAGGGTGGGATACGCAGTATTTT
CASSLAGGWDTQYF
>TRBV28|-|TRBJ2-7|TRBD1|14
TGTGCCAGCAGTTCGGGACAGGGGGCCTACGAGCAGTACTTC
CASSSGQGAYEQYF
>TRBV2|-|TRBJ1-4|-|14
TGTGCCAGCAGTGAATTGTGGGGTAATGAAAAACTGTTTTTT
CASSELWGNEKLFF
>TRBV5-6|few|TRBJ2-5|-|13
TGTGCCAGCAGCTTGCTTAACGGCGAGACCCAGTACTTC
CASSLLNGETQYF
>TRBV4-3|once|TRBJ1-5|-|16
TGCGCCAGCAGCCCTCAGTGGGGTGTCGTCAATCAGCCCCAGCATTTT
CASSPQWGVVNQPQHF
>TRBV13|-|TRBJ2-3|TRBD2|16
TGTGCCAGCAGCTCCTCTAGCGGGAGGAGCACAGATACGCAGTATTTT
CASSSSSGRSTDTQYF
>TRBV30|-|TRBJ2-6|-|16
TGTGCCTGTCCGCCTGGATGGGGTCCTGGGGCCAACGTCCTGACTTTC
CACPPGWGPGANVLTF
>TRBV25-1|-|TRBJ1-1|-|14
TGTGCCAGCAGCCCCGGCCTGGGGAACACTGAAGCTTTCTTT
CASSPGLGNTEAFF
>TRBV5-1|-|TRBJ2-3|-|17
TGCGCCAGCAGAATACTTTATAGGTCCGCTAGCACAGATACGCAGTATTTT
CASRILYRSASTDTQYF
>TRBV7-2|few|TRBJ2-2|TRBD2|15
TGTGCCAGCAGCTTGGGACTAGCTGTCACCGGGGAGCTGTTTTTT
CASSLGLAVTGELFF
>TRBV27|-|TRBJ1-1|-|18
TGTGCCAGCAGTCCGGCCTGGTTTATCCCCCGCCGTGACACTGAAGCTTTCTTT
CASSPAWFIPRRDTEAFF
>TRBV7-3|once|TRBJ2-3|TRBD1|15
TGTGCCAGCAGCAGGACAGGGTTTAGCACAGATACGCAGTATTTT
CASSRTGFSTDTQYF
>TRBV2|-|TRBJ1-5|TRBD1|15
TGTGCCAGCAGTGTGGGTGGAGGGGGCTCACAGCCCCAGCATTTT
CASSVGGGGSQPQHF
>TRBV7-2|-|TRBJ1-1|TRBD1|14
TGTGCCAGCAGCATTGACAGGGAGAACACTGAAGCTTTCTTT
CASSIDRENTEAFF
>TRBV2|-|TRBJ2-2|-|12
TGTGCCAGCAGTAGGGACACCGGGGAGCTGTTTTTT
CASSRDTGELFF
>TRBV11-1|-|TRBJ2-1|TRBD1|13
TGTGCCAGCAGCCGGGGACAGGACAATGAGCAGTTCTTC
CASSRGQDNEQFF
>TRBV4-2|few|TRBJ2-7|-|13
TGTGCCAGCAGCCAAGATGGGACCTACGAGCAGTACTTC
CASSQDGTYEQYF
>TRBV14|few|TRBJ2-7|-|14
TGTGCCAGTTCCCAGGGCACGACGGGGAGCGAGCAGTACTTC
CASSQGTTGSEQYF
>TRBV28|-|TRBJ1-2|TRBD1|15
TGTGCCAGCGGAGGACAGGGGGCGCGGAACTATGGCTACACCTTC
CASGGQGARNYGYTF
>TRBV2|medium-sized|TRBJ1-2|TRBD1|16
TGTGCCAGCAGTACGACCCGGGACAGGGGTAACTATGGCTACACCTTC
CASSTTRDRGNYGYTF
>TRBV9|-|TRBJ2-5|-|14
TGTGCCAGCAGCGTATTATCGTCACAAGAGACCCAGTACTTC
CASSVLSSQETQYF
>TRBV6-5|-|TRBJ1-4|-|16
TGTGCCAGCAGTTACTCGTGGGGACGCCCAAATGAAAAACTGTTTTTT
CASSYSWGRPNEKLFF
>TRBV19|-|TRBJ1-5|-|13
TGTGCCAGTAGCCCCGACAGCAATCAGCCCCAGCATTTT
CASSPDSNQPQHF
>TRBV15|-|TRBJ1-2|-|12
TGTGCCACCGGTCAGACCAGCTATGGCTACACCTTC
CATGQTSYGYTF
>TRBV6-5|once|TRBJ1-2|TRBD1|15
TGTGCCAGCAGTTACTCGAGAGGGGGCTCGAGCGGCTACACCTTC
CASSYSRGGSSGYTF
>TRBV5-1|-|TRBJ2-5|-|12
TGCGCCAGCAGGGTGTCGGGAGAGACCCAGTACTTC
CASRVSGETQYF
>TRBV5-1|-|TRBJ2-5|-|11
TGCGCCAGCAGCTTGAGAGAGACCCAGTACTTC
CASSLRETQYF
>TRBV2|once|TRBJ2-3|-|15
TGTGCCAGCAGTCCCTGGGACAATAGAGGAGATGCGCAGTATTTT
CASSPWDNRGDAQYF
>TRBV5-6|-|TRBJ2-6|-|18
TGTGCCAGCAGCTCCTACAGGTATGAGAGCTCTGGGGCCAACGTCCTGACTTTC
CASSSYRYESSGANVLTF
>TRBV5-1|-|TRBJ2-3|TRBD1|16
TGCGCCACCTCCCCCCAGGCAGGGGGTTTCACAGATACGCAGTATTTT
CATSPQAGGFTDTQYF
>TRBV2|-|TRBJ1-1|-|13
TGTGCCAGCAACCCCTGGGGGAACACTGAAGCTTTCTTT
CASNPWGNTEAFF
>TRBV7-2|-|TRBJ1-1|-|13
TGTGCCAGCAGCTTAGATGTGGTCGGAAATGCTTTCTTT
CASSLDVVGNAFF
>TRBV11-3|-|TRBJ2-5|-|13
TGTGCCAGCAGCGCGAGTCCCCAAGAGACCCAGTACTTC
CASSASPQETQYF
>TRBV21-1|-|TRBJ1-2|-|13
TGTGCCAGCATTCATTCCCTGAACTATGGCTACACCTTC
CASIHSLNYGYTF
>TRBV13|-|TRBJ2-1|-|14
TGTGCCAGCCTAAGCCGAGGGGGGGGCAATGAGCAGTTCTTC
CASLSRGGGNEQFF
>TRBV19|-|TRBJ2-5|TRBD1|15
TGTGCCAGTAGTTTGGGGGACAGGGATACGGAGACCCAGTACTTC
CASSLGDRDTETQYF
>TRBV29-1|medium-sized|TRBJ2-1|TRBD2|14
TGCAGCGTCAGCGGGGGTTCCTCCTACAATGAGCAGTTCTTC
CSVSGGSSYNEQFF
>TRBV9|-|TRBJ2-1|-|17
TGTGCCAGCAGCGTAGTACGAAGGGACCGCCTCTACAATGAGCAGTTCTTC
CASSVVRRDRLYNEQFF
>TRBV29-1|-|TRBJ2-3|TRBD2|15
TGCAGCGTCAGAGGACTAGCGGGACCCACCGATACGCAGTATTTT
CSVRGLAGPTDTQYF
>TRBV4-1|-|TRBJ1-1|-|12
TGCGCCAGCAGCCAAGGGGGGATTGAAGCTTTCTTT
CASSQGGIEAFF
>TRBV4-1|-|TRBJ2-7|TRBD2|15
TGCGCCAGCAGCCCAGGACTAGCGGATTACTACGAGCAGTACTTC
CASSPGLADYYEQYF
>TRBV5-6|-|TRBJ2-3|-|14
TGTGCCAGCAGCTCCGGGCACCCCTCGAATACGCAGTATTTT
CASSSGHPSNTQYF
>TRBV30|-|TRBJ2-3|TRBD2|17
TGTGCCTGGAGTAGAGGACTAGCGGGAGGGCCGGGAGATACGCAGTATTTT
CAWSRGLAGGPGDTQYF
>TRBV6-5|once|TRBJ2-2|TRBD1|14
TGTGCCAGCAGAAGACAGGGTGGGGCCGGGGAGCTGTTTTTT
CASRRQGGAGELFF
>TRBV7-9|once|TRBJ1-6|-|17
TGTGCCAGCAGCTTAGGGCGGGGGGAAGGAACTTATTCACCCCTCCACTTT
CASSLGRGEGTYSPLHF
>TRBV2|-|TRBJ2-1|-|15
TGTGCCAGCAGTGAAAGTACGGGTTCCTACAATGAGCAGTTCTTC
CASSESTGSYNEQFF
>TRBV11-2|-|TRBJ1-1|-|11
TGTGCCAGCAGCTCCTGGAACGAAGCTTTCTTT
CASSSWNEAFF
>TRBV6-5|-|TRBJ2-2|-|15
TGTGCCAGCAACCCCGGGACGGACGAAACCGGGGAGCTGTTTTTT
CASNPGTDETGELFF
>TRBV27|-|TRBJ2-7|-|12
TGTGCCAGTCGTGGCGGAGCCTACGAGCAGTACTTC
CASRGGAYEQYF
>TRBV7-2|-|TRBJ1-5|TRBD1|15
TGTGCCAGCAGCTCCCGACAGGGTATAGGTCAGCCCCAGCATTTT
CASSSRQGIGQPQHF